These 18 T cell receptor beta chains were sequenced from one sample in a study of PD-1 blockade in classical Hodgkin lymphoma. With no exception, relapse followed autologous stem cell transplantation in all patients, and brentuximab vedotin exposure varied. Assay: immunoSEQ multiplex PCR; the TCRdb copy retains only in-frame clones and omits some. The sample lists about 98,000 clones; 92% were seen once. Sample: peripheral blood mononuclear cells (PBMCs), taken at baseline. Receptors were obtained from a human donor with classical Hodgkin lymphoma.

The chain links TRBV5-6 to TRBJ2-7; TRBD1 agrees at 8 bases. The germline V gene has CDR1 SGHDT and CDR2 YYEEEE. J gave up 1 base and V 4 bases, and 7 bases lay outside the gene matches. The CDR3 is 15 amino acids. In DNA, the CDR3 is TGTGCCAGCAGCCGTCGCGGACAGGGATCCTACGAGCAGTACTTC. This sequence encodes CASSRRGQGSYEQYF.

The CDR3, as DNA: TGTGCCAGCAGCGCCATCAGGGGGCAAGGCGAGCAGTACTTC. Its translation is CASSAIRGQGEQYF. The chain employs TRBV2 and TRBJ2-7; 8 bases map to TRBD1. V lost 6 bases, J lost 6 bases, and 10 bases stayed unmatched. Germline lookup yields CDR1 SNHLY and CDR2 FYNNEI. The CDR3 covers 14 residues.

This sequence joins TRBV25-1 and TRBJ2-1; D gene unclear. With 9 bases removed from V and 7 bases from J, the gap between germline ends came to 13 bases. Germline CDR1 and CDR2: MGHDK and SYGVNS. The CDR3 has 12 amino acids. CDR3: CASREMGNEQFF. The CDR3, as DNA: TGTGCCAGTAGGGAAATGGGGAATGAGCAGTTCTTC.

The chain is built from TRBV7-3 and TRBJ2-5, with 8 bases aligning to TRBD1. Germline values: CDR1 SGHTA, CDR2 FQGTGA. Trimming took 2 bases from V and 4 from J; bases not matched to a gene: 15. The CDR3 has 18 residues. In DNA, the CDR3 is TGTGCCAGCAGCTTAGGGGCTGTCGCAGGGGGCAGTTCAGAGACCCAGTACTTC. This encodes CASSLGAVAGGSSETQYF.

The chain links TRBV30 to TRBJ1-2, with a weak D call TRBD1 (6 bases). Germline V gene lookup returns CDR1 GTSNPN and CDR2 SVGIG (reference sequence). Trimming pared 2 bases from V and 0 bases from J, leaving 10 bases between. The CDR3 is made up of 14 amino acids. In DNA form, the CDR3 reads TGTGCCTGGAGTCCAGGGGCGTCTAACTATGGCTACACCTTC. This codes for CAWSPGASNYGYTF.

The chain uses TRBV5-1 and TRBJ2-2; 9 bases match TRBD1. Germline lookup yields CDR1 SGHRS and CDR2 YFSETQ. V shed 7 bases, J shed 6 bases, and the junction held 10 bases outside the gene matches. The CDR3 is 15 residues long. CDR3 in DNA: TGCGCCAGCGCCGAGCAGAGACAGGGGGCCGGGGAGCTGTTTTTT. It codes for CASAEQRQGAGELFF.

This clone was seen only once. J is TRBJ2-6 and V is TRBV29-1; TRBD1 matches at 8 bases. Germline CDR1 is SQVTM and CDR2 is ANQGSEA. The length of the CDR3 is 15 residues. V was pared by 4 bases and J by 0 bases, with 2 bases of the junction left unmatched. The CDR3 DNA reads as TGCAGCGTTGCTACAGGGGGCTCTGGGGCCAACGTCCTGACTTTC. As protein: CSVATGGSGANVLTF. Drawing the rest from reference TRBV29-1 and TRBJ2-6, the complete variable domain is SAVISQKPSRDICQRGTSLTIQCQVDSQVTMMFWYRQQPGQSLTLIATANQGSEATYESGFVIDKFPISRPNLTFSTLTVSNMSPEDSSIYLCSVATGGSGANVLTFGAGSRLTVL.

The V and J genes are TRBV10-3 and TRBJ1-3; no firm D call. Trimming stripped 3 bases from V and 0 bases from J, with 12 bases between. Germline V CDR1 and CDR2: ENHRY, SYGVKD. The CDR3 contains 16 residues. The CDR3 here is CAISDLRRSSGNTIYF. The CDR3 DNA follows: TGTGCCATCAGTGATCTTAGAAGGAGCTCTGGAAACACCATATATTTT.

V gene TRBV7-9 combines with J gene TRBJ1-2, with D possibly matching TRBD1 (6 bases). Germline CDR1 reads SEHNR; CDR2 reads FQNEAQ (reference sequence). This CDR3 is 15 amino acids long. V was cut by 0 bases and J by 3 bases, with 11 bases left in between. Written as DNA, the CDR3 is TGTGCCAGCAGCTTAGCGCAGGGGATAGACTATGGCTACACCTTC. Translated: CASSLAQGIDYGYTF.

CDR3 sequence: CASSLRGTGYSEQYF. CDR3 nucleotides: TGTGCCAGCAGCCTGAGGGGGACAGGTTATTCCGAGCAGTACTTC. The rearrangement uses TRBV7-6 and TRBJ2-7, with 8 positions matching TRBD1. Per germline, CDR1 SGHVS and CDR2 FNYEAQ. CDR3 size: 15 residues. V dropped 5 bases and J dropped 6; count of bases not matched to a gene: 12.

The V call is TRBV5-6, the J call TRBJ1-2; a possible D gene is TRBD1 (6 bases). V gave up 0 bases and J gave up 1 base, with 10 bases separating them. The CDR3 is made up of 15 amino acids. Germline V gene lookup returns CDR1 SGHDT and CDR2 YYEEEE. The CDR3 nucleotides read TGTGCCAGCAGCTTGGATGGGACACTTAACTATGGCTACACCTTC. This sequence encodes CASSLDGTLNYGYTF.

The chain combines TRBV10-3 with TRBJ2-3, with 7 bases matching TRBD2. Germline assignment: CDR1 ENHRY and CDR2 SYGVKD. J lost 4 bases, V lost 0 bases, and 4 bases had no gene match. The CDR3 sequence is 15 residues long. The CDR3 DNA is TGTGCCATCAGTGAGTCGGCGGGAGACTCAGATACGCAGTATTTT. Its protein product is CAISESAGDSDTQYF.

The genes are TRBV9 and TRBJ1-2; D gene unclear. Germline V lookup: CDR1 SGDLS, CDR2 YYNGEE. Deletions cut 1 base from V and 0 bases from J, with 7 bases between. The CDR3 sequence is 14 residues long. The CDR3 protein is CASSVRAANYGYTF. CDR3 coding DNA: TGTGCCAGCAGCGTAAGGGCAGCTAACTATGGCTACACCTTC. The entire variable domain, with the rest obtained from reference TRBV9 and TRBJ1-2, is as follows: DSGVTQTPKHLITATGQRVTLRCSPRSGDLSVYWYQQSLDQGLQFLIQYYNGEERAKGNILERFSAQQFPDLHSELNLSSLELGDSALYFCASSVRAANYGYTFGSGTRLTVV.

The genes are TRBV6-5 and TRBJ1-2; D is ambiguous. This CDR3 is 14 amino acids long. The V end was cut by 6 bases, the J end by 4 bases, with 15 bases between. Germline loops: CDR1 MNHEY, CDR2 SVGAGI. The CDR3 DNA is TGTGCCAGCAGCTACACGGGTCGCTCCTATGGCTACACCTTC. Residues: CASSYTGRSYGYTF.

The chain couples TRBV30 to TRBJ2-2; 7 positions match TRBD1. Germline CDR1 GTSNPN, CDR2 SVGIG (reference sequence). J was trimmed by 3 bases and V by 3 bases; bases with no gene match: 7. CDR3 length equals 15 residues. The CDR3 bases are TGTGCCTGGAGCGAAAGGGACAGCCACACCGGGGAGCTGTTTTTT. This codes for CAWSERDSHTGELFF.

This clone has more than one count but fewer than ten. In the same sample, other DNA sequences code for this CDR3. V gene TRBV18 combines with J gene TRBJ2-5; D remains unclear. The CDR3 is made up of 11 amino acids. Trimming shortened V by 2 bases and J by 4 bases, and 2 bases separated the two germline ends. Germline-derived CDR1 and CDR2 are KGHSH and LQKENI. The CDR3 protein is CASSPGETQYF. The CDR3 region has the DNA TGTGCCAGCTCACCAGGAGAGACCCAGTACTTC.

The chain employs TRBV7-8 and TRBJ2-7; 7 positions match TRBD1. V trimming: 6 bases; J trimming: 1 base; junction bases outside the gene matches: 9. Per germline, CDR1 SGHVS and CDR2 FQNEAQ. There are 15 residues in the CDR3. CDR3: CASSSPGQSSYEQYF. CDR3 nucleotides: TGTGCCAGCAGTTCGCCGGGACAGAGTTCCTACGAGCAGTACTTC.

The V gene is TRBV29-1, the J gene TRBJ2-7; 7 bases are shared with TRBD2. Trimming cost V 4 bases and J 2 bases; bases outside gene matches: 14. Germline CDR1 and CDR2: SQVTM and ANQGSEA. The CDR3 runs 16 residues. The CDR3 region is CSVGGSGRERAYEQYF. The CDR3 DNA follows: TGCAGCGTTGGAGGGTCGGGGCGGGAGCGAGCCTACGAGCAGTACTTC.